One sample yielded the 26 T cell receptor beta chains listed below, sequenced in a study of blood T cell repertoires in COVID-19. Measured with immunoSEQ multiplex PCR; TCRdb has only the in-frame clones, and not every one. The sample holds roughly 220,000 clones, 80% to 85% seen once. Sequenced material: peripheral blood. These TCRs come from a woman aged 55-69 years who had recovered from COVID-19.

This clone has a handful of counts. The V gene is TRBV3-1 (or the pseudogene TRBV3-2), the J gene TRBJ2-3, with D perhaps matching TRBD2 (5 bases). This CDR3 spans 14 amino acids. The V gene lost 3 bases and the J gene lost 5 bases, with 12 bases spanning the gap. CDR1 is LGHDT and CDR2 is YNNKEL in the germline V gene (reference sequence). The CDR3 sequence is CASSQALAGDTQYF. In nucleotides, the CDR3 is TGTGCCAGCAGCCAGGCTCTAGCAGGAGATACGCAGTATTTT.

V is TRBV7-9 and J is TRBJ1-1; 12 bases fit TRBD1. The CDR3 runs to 19 residues. Unmatched junction bases numbered 14, after V lost 1 base and J lost 5 bases. Per germline, CDR1 SEHNR and CDR2 FQNEAQ (reference sequence). CDR3 protein: CASSLDTPGTGGENTEAFF. The CDR3, as DNA: TGTGCCAGCAGCTTAGACACCCCCGGGACAGGGGGCGAAAATACTGAAGCTTTCTTT.

This chain connects TRBV5-1 to TRBJ2-1; possibly TRBD1 for D (7 bases). Germline CDR1 is SGHRS and CDR2 is YFSETQ. The ends were cut back, 5 bases at V and 8 bases at J, with 17 bases in the middle. The CDR3 extends over 14 amino acids. CDR3: CASREQGGTYEQFF. The CDR3, as DNA: TGCGCCAGCAGGGAGCAGGGGGGAACGTATGAGCAGTTCTTC.

V is TRBV3-1 (or the pseudogene TRBV3-2) and J is TRBJ2-5; a possible D gene is TRBD1 (5 bases). The CDR3 loop spans 14 amino acids. The germline gives CDR1 LGHDT, CDR2 YNNKEL (reference sequence). V lost 2 bases to trimming and J lost 0 bases, with 7 bases between them. The CDR3 is CASSQSGYQETQYF. CDR3 nucleotide sequence: TGTGCCAGCAGCCAATCAGGGTACCAAGAGACCCAGTACTTC.

The chain uses TRBV27 and TRBJ1-2; D is possibly TRBD1 (5 bases). Germline V CDR1 and CDR2: MNHEY, SMNVEV (reference sequence). V was trimmed by 3 bases and J by 8 bases, leaving 19 bases between them. The CDR3 runs to 15 residues. The CDR3 region is CASSLIPGGGEGYTF. The CDR3 DNA is TGTGCCAGCAGTTTGATACCCGGTGGGGGGGAGGGCTACACCTTC.

This chain uses TRBV7-2 with TRBJ1-5, with D perhaps TRBD1 (6 bases). Germline V gene data show CDR1 as SGHTA and CDR2 as FQGNSA. Trimming removed 1 base at V and 7 bases at J, with 20 bases between. This CDR3 has 17 residues. CDR3 region: CASSLVGTPLPGQPQHF. DNA for the CDR3: TGTGCCAGCAGCTTAGTCGGGACACCGCTCCCCGGCCAGCCCCAGCATTTT.

The V gene is TRBV6-4, the J gene TRBJ1-1, with D hard to call. Per germline, CDR1 MRHNA and CDR2 SNTAGT. The CDR3 runs 13 residues. V lost 1 base and J 5 bases, leaving 8 bases between the germline ends. CDR3 bases: TGTGCCAGCAGTGACTACTACGGGACTGAAGCTTTCTTT. Amino acids: CASSDYYGTEAFF.

This chain joins TRBV6-5 and TRBJ1-5; 8 bases fit TRBD1. CDR3 length equals 14 residues. The germline CDR1 and CDR2 sequences are MNHEY and SVGAGI. The ends lost 6 bases at V and 2 bases at J; junction bases unmatched: 3. The CDR3 spells CASSQDRGNQPQHF. The CDR3 DNA follows: TGTGCCAGCAGCCAGGACAGGGGCAATCAGCCCCAGCATTTT.

The gene calls are TRBV28 and TRBJ2-7, with 12 nucleotides matching TRBD1. J was trimmed by 6 bases and V by 1 base; bases with no gene match: 4. The CDR3 extends over 15 amino acids. Germline CDR1 is MDHEN and CDR2 is SYDVKM. The CDR3 sequence: CASSLSGTGGCEQYF. The CDR3 DNA reads TGTGCCAGCAGTTTATCCGGGACAGGGGGCTGCGAGCAGTACTTC.

The genes are TRBV7-2 and TRBJ1-2, with TRBD1 identical over 9 bases. Trimming took 1 base from V and 8 from J; bases not matched to a gene: 5. Germline V gene lookup returns CDR1 SGHTA and CDR2 FQGNSA. The CDR3 has 14 residues. The CDR3 region has the DNA TGTGCCAGCAGCTTAGGGACAGGGGCTCGGGGCTACACCTTC. It is translated as CASSLGTGARGYTF.

This clone came up a few times. The rearrangement uses TRBV27 and TRBJ2-7, with 11 bases matching TRBD2. Germline-derived CDR1 and CDR2 are MNHEY and SMNVEV (reference sequence). V dropped 2 bases and J dropped 6; count of bases not matched to a gene: 6. The CDR3 has 15 amino acids. The CDR3 DNA follows: TGTGCCAGCAGTTTACTAGCGGGGGGACGCCTCGAGCAGTACTTC. It specifies CASSLLAGGRLEQYF.

This sequence joins TRBV2 and TRBJ2-7, with 10 bases fitting TRBD2. V shed 4 bases, J shed 6 bases, and the junction held 3 bases outside the gene matches. The germline gives CDR1 SNHLY, CDR2 FYNNEI. The CDR3 totals 13 residues. The CDR3 region has the DNA TGTGCCAGCAGTGTTGGGACTAGCGCCGAGCAGTACTTC. Protein sequence: CASSVGTSAEQYF.

This clone was detected once. The V and J genes are TRBV3-1 (or the pseudogene TRBV3-2) and TRBJ1-2, with D uncertain. The CDR3 is made up of 14 amino acids. Germline lookup yields CDR1 LGHDT and CDR2 YNNKEL (reference sequence). V lost 7 bases and J lost 8, with 20 bases in between. CDR3 nucleotide sequence: TGTGCCAGCATCTCTGGCAGCGGCCCGGGGGGCTACACCTTC. Translated, it gives CASISGSGPGGYTF.

CDR3 DNA sequence: TGTGCCAGCAGCTTACGGTGGGGAAACACCATATATTTT. Encoded protein: CASSLRWGNTIYF. J is TRBJ1-3 and V is TRBV11-3, with D unresolved. Per the germline V gene, CDR1 is SGHNT and CDR2 is YENEEA. Trimming cost V 2 bases and J 4 bases, with 6 bases left between them. This CDR3 region has 13 residues.

The chain employs TRBV6-5 and TRBJ1-2; no clear D. Trimming removed 2 bases from V and 7 bases from J, with 14 bases in between. The CDR3 sequence is 14 residues long. Looked up from germline, CDR1 is MNHEY and CDR2 is SVGAGI. In DNA, the CDR3 is TGTGCCAGCAGTTACGGGAGGTTGGTGGGTGGCTACACCTTC. As protein: CASSYGRLVGGYTF.

The chain has TRBV10-3 and TRBJ2-7; tentative D call: TRBD2 (7 bases). Trimming shortened V by 0 bases and J by 3 bases, and 15 bases separated the two germline ends. The CDR3 spans 16 residues. Germline V gene data show CDR1 as ENHRY and CDR2 as SYGVKD. CDR3 region: CAISESTGGQGYEQYF. In nucleotides, the CDR3 is TGTGCCATCAGTGAGTCGACGGGGGGCCAGGGCTACGAGCAGTACTTC.

This chain uses TRBV5-1 with TRBJ2-3, with TRBD1 as a possible D gene (6 bases). The CDR3 extends over 16 amino acids. V was cut by 4 bases and J by 2 bases, with 17 bases left in between. In germline, CDR1 is SGHRS, CDR2 YFSETQ. The DNA for the CDR3 is TGCGCCAGCAGCCGGGCATGGGGGCCAATCACAGATACGCAGTATTTT. Its protein is CASSRAWGPITDTQYF.

The chain combines TRBV27 with TRBJ1-1; 8 bases match TRBD1. After removal of 5 bases from V and 5 bases from J, the junction contained 10 bases not matched to a gene. Per germline, CDR1 MNHEY and CDR2 SMNVEV (reference sequence). The CDR3 covers 15 residues. The CDR3 DNA reads TGTGCCAGCAGTCATCTGGACAGGGCCTGGACTGAAGCTTTCTTT. This encodes CASSHLDRAWTEAFF.

The V call is TRBV3-1 (or the pseudogene TRBV3-2), the J call TRBJ1-1, with TRBD1 as a possible D gene (6 bases). The length of the CDR3 is 13 residues. Deletions cut 1 base from V and 11 bases from J, with 14 bases between. CDR1 is LGHDT, CDR2 YNNKEL, per germline (reference sequence). The DNA of the CDR3 is TGTGCCAGCAGCCAAGCACAACAGGGTTCGGCTTTCTTT. Translation gives CASSQAQQGSAFF.

The chain uses TRBV4-1 and TRBJ1-2, with a possible D match to TRBD1 (5 bases). CDR3 size: 16 residues. Germline V gene lookup returns CDR1 MGHRA and CDR2 YSYEKL. V was cut by 1 base and J by 6 bases, with 18 bases left in between. CDR3 residues: CASSQVGSGLPNGYTF. The CDR3 nucleotides read TGCGCCAGCAGCCAAGTGGGGTCAGGGTTACCCAATGGCTACACCTTC.

The rearrangement uses TRBV6-5 and TRBJ2-1; 13 nucleotides line up with TRBD2. Germline V gene data show CDR1 as MNHEY and CDR2 as SVGAGI. Germline trimming cut 6 bases from V and 8 bases from J; bases unmatched to any gene: 7. This CDR3 is 15 amino acids long. The CDR3 region is CASSPLAGGLYEQFF. In DNA, the CDR3 is TGTGCCAGCAGCCCACTAGCGGGGGGGCTATATGAGCAGTTCTTC.

This clone was seen a handful of times. The J gene is TRBJ1-4, the V gene TRBV27; D is unclear. The V end lost 7 bases, the J end lost 8 bases, and 14 bases lay between the germline ends. The germline CDR1 and CDR2 sequences are MNHEY and SMNVEV (reference sequence). This CDR3 spans 13 amino acids. DNA of the CDR3: TGTGCCAGCACATTAAGGGCGGGGGAAAAACTGTTTTTT. Its translation is CASTLRAGEKLFF.

This chain links TRBV18 with TRBJ1-1, with TRBD1 identical over 8 bases. The germline CDR1 and CDR2 sequences are KGHSH and LQKENI. This CDR3 has 14 residues. V trimming: 3 bases; J trimming: 3 bases; junction bases outside the gene matches: 3. The CDR3 DNA follows: TGTGCCAGCTCACCGGACAGGGTCGACACTGAAGCTTTCTTT. This gives the protein CASSPDRVDTEAFF.

The rearrangement uses TRBV24-1 and TRBJ2-2; 16 nucleotides align to TRBD2. The CDR3 consists of 20 residues. V lost 8 bases, J lost 1 base, and 12 bases stayed unmatched. The germline gives CDR1 KGHDR, CDR2 SFDVKD. The CDR3 DNA reads TGTGCCACCACTCCACGGCCGGGACTAGCGGGGGGGAGGAACACCGGGGAGCTGTTTTTT. This gives the protein CATTPRPGLAGGRNTGELFF.

The chain joins TRBV29-1 to TRBJ2-7; 7 positions match TRBD1. The CDR3 loop spans 15 amino acids. V was pared by 3 bases and J by 4 bases, with 12 bases of the junction left unmatched. Looked up from germline, CDR1 is SQVTM and CDR2 is ANQGSEA. The chain's CDR3 is CSVEGLVQGQYEQYF. The DNA of the CDR3 is TGCAGCGTTGAGGGTTTAGTACAGGGGCAATACGAGCAGTACTTC.

The chain employs TRBV7-8 and TRBJ2-1; TRBD2 aligns across 11 bases. Germline V lookup: CDR1 SGHVS, CDR2 FQNEAQ. The CDR3 spans 17 residues. With V trimmed by 1 base and J by 8 bases, 10 bases remained unmatched. CDR3 nucleotide sequence: TGTGCCAGCAGCTTAGTTATCGTAGCGGGGGGGCGGGATGAGCAGTTCTTC. Translating it yields CASSLVIVAGGRDEQFF.